The 4 T cell receptor beta chains below come from one sample, sequenced in a study of shared clonotypes between healthy human individuals. Data came from immunoSEQ multiplex PCR; TCRdb stores just in-frame clones and leaves some out. In the table there are hundreds of thousands of clones, 98% of which are singletons. CD45RO-negative CD8 cells positively selected for CCR7 made up the naive population, which excluded terminally differentiated effector memory CD45RA+ cells. Sequencing input: naive CD8+ T cells sorted from blood. These TCRs come from a man between 25 and 39 years old in good health.

V usage is TRBV7-9 and J usage is TRBJ2-3; possibly TRBD2 for D (5 bases). Trimming left V 6 bases short and J 2 bases short, with 15 bases between. The CDR3 has 15 amino acids. Germline V gene data show CDR1 as SEHNR and CDR2 as FQNEAQ (reference sequence). CDR3 protein: CASSLNPRDTDTQYF. Written as DNA, the CDR3 is TGTGCCAGCAGTTTGAACCCCCGGGACACAGATACGCAGTATTTT.

The chain couples TRBV7-6 to TRBJ2-7; 14 nucleotides align to TRBD2. Trimming took 4 bases from V and 7 from J; bases not matched to a gene: 6. Per the germline V gene, CDR1 is SGHVS and CDR2 is FNYEAQ. This CDR3 is 15 amino acids long. CDR3 protein: CASSSRLAGGDEQYF. The CDR3 DNA follows: TGTGCCAGCAGCTCACGACTAGCGGGAGGGGATGAGCAGTACTTC.

V usage is TRBV5-6 and J usage is TRBJ2-7, with D tentatively TRBD1 or TRBD2 (5 bases each). The V gene lost 0 bases and the J gene lost 5 bases, with 9 bases spanning the gap. Germline CDR1 reads SGHDT; CDR2 reads YYEEEE. The CDR3 loop spans 13 amino acids. CDR3 residues: CASSLGWDHEQYF. For the CDR3, the DNA is TGTGCCAGCAGCTTGGGTTGGGACCACGAGCAGTACTTC.

The rearrangement links TRBV9 to TRBJ2-7; the D is unclear. Trimming took off 0 bases at V and 3 bases at J, with 10 bases between the two ends. The CDR3 consists of 14 residues. CDR1 SGDLS and CDR2 YYNGEE come from the germline V gene. The CDR3 DNA is TGTGCCAGCAGCGTAGCCGAACGGAACTACGAGCAGTACTTC. It encodes CASSVAERNYEQYF.